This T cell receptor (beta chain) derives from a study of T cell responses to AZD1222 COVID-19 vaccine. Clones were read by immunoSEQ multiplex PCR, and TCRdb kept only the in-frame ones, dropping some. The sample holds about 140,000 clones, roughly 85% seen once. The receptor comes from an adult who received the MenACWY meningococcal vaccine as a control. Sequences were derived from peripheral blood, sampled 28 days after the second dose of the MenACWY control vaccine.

The CDR3 DNA reads TGTGCCAGCAGTTTATTGCACTCACCCTCTTCACCCCTCCACTTT. It translates to CASSLLHSPSSPLHF. V and J are TRBV28 and TRBJ1-6; D is unclear. Germline V CDR1 and CDR2: MDHEN, SYDVKM. This CDR3 has 15 residues. V gave up 1 base and J gave up 9 bases, with 13 bases separating them.